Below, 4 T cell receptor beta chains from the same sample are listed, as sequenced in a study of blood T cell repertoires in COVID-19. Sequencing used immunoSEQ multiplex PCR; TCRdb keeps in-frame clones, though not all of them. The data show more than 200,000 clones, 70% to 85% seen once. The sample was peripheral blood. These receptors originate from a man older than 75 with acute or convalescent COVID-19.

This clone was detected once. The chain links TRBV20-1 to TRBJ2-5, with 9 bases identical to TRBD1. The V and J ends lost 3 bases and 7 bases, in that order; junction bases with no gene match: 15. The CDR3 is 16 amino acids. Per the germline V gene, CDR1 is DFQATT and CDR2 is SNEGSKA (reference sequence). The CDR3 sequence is CSASHPDRGDRRTQYF. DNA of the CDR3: TGCAGTGCTAGTCACCCAGACAGGGGGGACCGCAGGACCCAGTACTTC.

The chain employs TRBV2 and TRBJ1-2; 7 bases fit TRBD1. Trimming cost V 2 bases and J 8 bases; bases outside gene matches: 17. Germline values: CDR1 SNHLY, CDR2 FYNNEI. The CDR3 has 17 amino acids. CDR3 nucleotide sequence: TGTGCCAGCAGTGAATTAGTCGAGGCAGGGGGACTTCGCGGCTACACCTTC. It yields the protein CASSELVEAGGLRGYTF.

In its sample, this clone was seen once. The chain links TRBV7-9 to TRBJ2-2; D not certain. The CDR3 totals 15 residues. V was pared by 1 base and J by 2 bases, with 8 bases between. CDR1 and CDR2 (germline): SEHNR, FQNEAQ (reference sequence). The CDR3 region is CASSLGSTNTGELFF. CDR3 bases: TGTGCCAGCAGCTTAGGATCCACTAACACCGGGGAGCTGTTTTTT.

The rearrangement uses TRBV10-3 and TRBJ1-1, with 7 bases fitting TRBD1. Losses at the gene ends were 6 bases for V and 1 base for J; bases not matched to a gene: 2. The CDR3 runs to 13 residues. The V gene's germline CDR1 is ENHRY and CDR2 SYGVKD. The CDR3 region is CAIRGTANTEAFF. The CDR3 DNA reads TGTGCCATCAGAGGGACAGCGAACACTGAAGCTTTCTTT.